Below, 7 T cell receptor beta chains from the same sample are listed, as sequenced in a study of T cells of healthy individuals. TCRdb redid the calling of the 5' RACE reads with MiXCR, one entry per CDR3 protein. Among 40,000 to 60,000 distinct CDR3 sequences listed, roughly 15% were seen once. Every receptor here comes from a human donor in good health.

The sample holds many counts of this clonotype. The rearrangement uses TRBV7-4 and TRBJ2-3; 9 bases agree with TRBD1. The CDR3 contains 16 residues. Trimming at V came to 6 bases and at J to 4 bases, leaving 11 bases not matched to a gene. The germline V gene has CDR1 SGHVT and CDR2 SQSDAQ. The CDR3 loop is CASSLSPTGGPDTQYF. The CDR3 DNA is TGTGCCAGCAGTCTATCTCCGACAGGGGGACCAGATACGCAGTATTTT.

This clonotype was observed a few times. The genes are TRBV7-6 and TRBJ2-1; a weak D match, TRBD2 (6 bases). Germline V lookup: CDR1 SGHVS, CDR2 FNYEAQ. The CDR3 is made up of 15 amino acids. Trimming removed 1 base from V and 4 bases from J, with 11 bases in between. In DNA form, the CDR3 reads TGTGCCAGCAGCTTAGAATACGGGGGATACAATGAGCAGTTCTTC. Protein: CASSLEYGGYNEQFF.

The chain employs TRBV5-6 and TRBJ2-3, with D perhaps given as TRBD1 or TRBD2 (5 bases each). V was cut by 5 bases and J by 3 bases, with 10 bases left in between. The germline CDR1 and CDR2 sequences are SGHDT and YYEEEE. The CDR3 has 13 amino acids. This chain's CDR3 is CASSLWGTDTQYF. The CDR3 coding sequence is TGTGCCAGCAGTCTGTGGGGGACAGATACGCAGTATTTT.

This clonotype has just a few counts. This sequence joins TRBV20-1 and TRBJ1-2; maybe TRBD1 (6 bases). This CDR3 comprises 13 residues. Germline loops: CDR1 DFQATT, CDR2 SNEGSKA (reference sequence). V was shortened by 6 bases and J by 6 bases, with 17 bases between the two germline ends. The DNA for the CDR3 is TGCAGTGCAGAAGGAGGGGGGGCGGATGGCTACACCTTC. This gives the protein CSAEGGGADGYTF.

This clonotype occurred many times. The DNA for the CDR3 is TGCGCCAGCAGCCTCGGACTCGATCTCTACGAGCAGTACTTC. It specifies CASSLGLDLYEQYF. The V call is TRBV5-1, the J call TRBJ2-7; a possible D gene is TRBD2 (5 bases). V was cut by 4 bases and J by 3 bases, with 14 bases left in between. The CDR3 runs to 14 residues. The germline CDR1 and CDR2 sequences are SGHRS and YFSETQ.

In DNA, the CDR3 is TGTGCCAGCAGTCCGGGACAGGGGGCGCATGGCTACACCTTC. Its translation: CASSPGQGAHGYTF. The chain has TRBV6-1 and TRBJ1-2; TRBD1 matches at 12 bases. V trimming: 5 bases; J trimming: 6 bases; junction bases outside the gene matches: 4. CDR1 and CDR2 (germline): MNHNS, SASEGT. The CDR3 runs 14 residues.

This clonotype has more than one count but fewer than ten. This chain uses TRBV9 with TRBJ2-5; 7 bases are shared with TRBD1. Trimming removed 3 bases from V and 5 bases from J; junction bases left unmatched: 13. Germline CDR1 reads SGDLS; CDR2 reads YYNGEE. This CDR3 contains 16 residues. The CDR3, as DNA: TGTGCCAGCAGCGCCCCCCGCGAGGGGGCCTGGGAGACCCAGTACTTC. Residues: CASSAPREGAWETQYF.